The entry below gives a single T cell receptor (beta chain) sequence along with its context. Its antigen is still unknown. This entry comes from a study of T cell responses to AZD1222 COVID-19 vaccine. Study summary: Pooled samples include second doses given at about 4 or 12 weeks.

The study's findings and limits: The study reported that nearly half of spike-specific TCRs target unmutated variant regions. The number of AZD1222 recipients seropositive at baseline was only five or six.

Assay used: immunoSEQ multiplex PCR; TCRdb lists only in-frame clones, some missing. Of about 110,000 clones listed, more than 75% are singletons. Germline assignment: CDR1 SGHRS and CDR2 YFSETQ. V was shortened by 9 bases and J by 4 bases, with 19 bases between the two germline ends. The CDR3 totals 15 residues. The sample consisted of peripheral blood, taken on day 0 of AZD1222 vaccination. This receptor was taken from an adult in good health. The rearrangement joins TRBV5-1 to TRBJ2-2, with D perhaps matching TRBD1 or TRBD2 (5 bases each). The chain's CDR3 is CATGARGVGTGELFF. The CDR3 region has the DNA TGCGCCACCGGGGCCCGGGGCGTAGGCACCGGGGAGCTGTTTTTT.